The 9 T cell receptor beta chains reported below all come from one sample, sequenced in a study of blood T cell repertoires in COVID-19 (dated by TCRdb to the early 2020s). Library creation used the immunoSEQ multiplex PCR assay. TCRdb retrieved this table from immuneACCESS and kept in-frame rearrangements only. Not all clones are present; in checked studies, unresolved V genes account for under half, and no reason is known for the remainder. A total of a few hundred thousand clones appear in this sample, approximately 89% of them only once. Roughly 6.9% of the sample is held by the ten biggest clonotypes. The sample taken for sequencing was peripheral blood. These receptors all come from a woman aged 30 to 39 who had recovered from COVID-19.

The rearrangement joins TRBV7-9 to TRBJ2-7; 10 positions agree with TRBD1. The CDR3 sequence is 16 residues long. The germline V gene has CDR1 SEHNR and CDR2 FQNEAQ (reference sequence). Trimming took 3 bases from V and 5 from J; bases not matched to a gene: 10. CDR3 sequence reads: CASSFSPRDRGNEQYF. Here the CDR3 DNA reads TGTGCCAGCAGCTTTTCCCCCCGGGACAGGGGCAACGAGCAGTACTTC. Together with reference TRBV7-9 and TRBJ2-7, the CDR3 gives the full variable domain: DTGVSQNPRHKITKRGQNVTFRCDPISEHNRLYWYRQTLGQGPEFLTYFQNEAQLEKSRLLSDRFSAERPKGSFSTLEIQRTEQGDSAMYLCASSFSPRDRGNEQYFGPGTRLTVT.

The rearrangement uses TRBV3-1 (or the pseudogene TRBV3-2) and TRBJ1-6; D remains unclear. This CDR3 spans 14 amino acids. CDR1 is LGHDT and CDR2 is YNNKEL in the germline V gene (reference sequence). With 4 bases removed from V and 7 bases from J, the gap between germline ends came to 11 bases. CDR3 sequence: CASSPESGNSPLHF. CDR3 DNA: TGTGCCAGCAGCCCGGAGTCTGGGAATTCACCCCTCCACTTT.

V gene TRBV6-1 combines with J gene TRBJ2-7; TRBD1 is a possible D gene (5 bases). Trimming left V 4 bases short and J 0 bases short, with 19 bases between. The CDR3 length is 17 residues. The V gene's germline CDR1 is MNHNS and CDR2 SASEGT. This CDR3 reads CASSGAKSGISSYEQYF. The CDR3 DNA reads TGTGCCAGCAGTGGAGCCAAATCAGGGATTAGCTCCTACGAGCAGTACTTC.

V usage is TRBV19 and J usage is TRBJ1-5, with 10 bases matching TRBD1. V shed 7 bases and J 3 bases; nucleotides not matched to a gene: 12. The CDR3 totals 17 residues. Germline V gives CDR1 LNHDA, CDR2 SQIVND (reference sequence). The CDR3 coding sequence is TGTGCCAGTAAAAGGGCCGGGGACAGGGGACCCAATCAGCCCCAGCATTTT. Its translation: CASKRAGDRGPNQPQHF.

The chain couples TRBV12-3 or TRBV12-4 to TRBJ2-5, with unresolved D. This CDR3 region has 12 residues. V lost 5 bases and J lost 3, with 7 bases in between. The CDR3 loop is CASSPLEETQYF. The CDR3 DNA reads as TGTGCCAGCAGTCCCCTAGAAGAGACCCAGTACTTC.

The V gene is TRBV3-1 (or the pseudogene TRBV3-2), the J gene TRBJ1-2; tentatively, D is TRBD1 (5 bases). CDR1 is LGHDT and CDR2 is YNNKEL in the germline V gene (reference sequence). Between the trimmed V and J ends, which lost 10 bases and 8 bases, there was a span of 14 bases. The CDR3 runs 11 residues. The CDR3 spells CATGGVCGYTF. CDR3 DNA sequence: TGTGCCACCGGGGGGGTTTGCGGCTACACCTTC.

The rearrangement uses TRBV7-2 and TRBJ2-3, with a tentative D call TRBD1 (5 bases). Trimming shortened V by 2 bases and J by 3 bases, and 12 bases separated the two germline ends. The CDR3 sequence is 15 residues long. Germline CDR1 SGHTA, CDR2 FQGNSA. The CDR3 loop is CASSLQGVPTDTQYF. CDR3 coding DNA: TGTGCCAGCAGCTTACAGGGTGTTCCTACAGATACGCAGTATTTT.

The chain carries TRBV7-2 and TRBJ2-5; 9 nucleotides line up with TRBD2. Trimming took 5 bases from V and 13 from J; bases not matched to a gene: 20. The CDR3 runs 16 residues. Germline V lookup: CDR1 SGHTA, CDR2 FQGNSA. CDR3 region: CASSPSEAGGLGLGYF. In DNA form, the CDR3 reads TGTGCCAGCAGCCCCAGCGAAGCGGGGGGCCTCGGTCTGGGGTACTTC.

The rearrangement links TRBV6-5 to TRBJ1-1; D gene ambiguous. Trimming shortened V by 7 bases and J by 11 bases, and 17 bases separated the two germline ends. The CDR3 has 12 amino acids. Germline lookup yields CDR1 MNHEY and CDR2 SVGAGI. CDR3 region: CASTERSPRAFF. The DNA for the CDR3 is TGTGCCAGCACCGAAAGATCCCCGAGGGCTTTCTTT.